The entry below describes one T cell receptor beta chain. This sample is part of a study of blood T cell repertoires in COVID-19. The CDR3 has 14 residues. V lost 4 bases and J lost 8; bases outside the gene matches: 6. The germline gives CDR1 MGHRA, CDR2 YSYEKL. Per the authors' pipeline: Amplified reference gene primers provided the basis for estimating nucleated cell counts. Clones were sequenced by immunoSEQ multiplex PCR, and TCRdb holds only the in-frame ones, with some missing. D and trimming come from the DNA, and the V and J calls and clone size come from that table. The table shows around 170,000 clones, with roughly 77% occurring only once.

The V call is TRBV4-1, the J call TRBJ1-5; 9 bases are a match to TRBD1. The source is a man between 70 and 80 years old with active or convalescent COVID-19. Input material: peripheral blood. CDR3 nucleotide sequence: TGCGCCAGCAGCCGGGGACAGGGATTGGAGCCCCAGCATTTT. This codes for CASSRGQGLEPQHF.